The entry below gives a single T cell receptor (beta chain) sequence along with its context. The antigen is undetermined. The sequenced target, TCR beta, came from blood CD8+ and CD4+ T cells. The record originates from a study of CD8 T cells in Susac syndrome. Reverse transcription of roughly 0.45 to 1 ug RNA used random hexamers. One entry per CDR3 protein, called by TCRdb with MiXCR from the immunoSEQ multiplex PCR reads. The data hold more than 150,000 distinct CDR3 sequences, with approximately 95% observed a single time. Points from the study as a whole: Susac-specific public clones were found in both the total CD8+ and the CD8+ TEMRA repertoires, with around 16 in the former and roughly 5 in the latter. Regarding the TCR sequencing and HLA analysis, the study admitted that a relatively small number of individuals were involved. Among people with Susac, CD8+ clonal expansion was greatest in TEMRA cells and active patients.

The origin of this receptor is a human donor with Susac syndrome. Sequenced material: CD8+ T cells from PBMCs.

This chain's CDR3 is CASSQEGLAVETQYF. The CDR3 DNA sequence: TGCGCCAGCAGCCAAGAGGGACTAGCGGTGGAGACCCAGTACTTC. This sequence joins TRBV4-1 and TRBJ2-5; 11 positions agree with TRBD2. The CDR3 spans 15 residues. J lost 5 bases, V lost 0 bases, and 2 bases had no gene match. The germline V gene has CDR1 MGHRA and CDR2 YSYEKL.